The 20 T cell receptor beta chains in this list originate from one sample, sequenced in a study of human T cells and chemical hapten exposure. One entry per CDR3 protein results from TCRdb running MiXCR on the RACE reads. Altogether about 110,000 distinct CDR3 sequences are present, about 12% being singletons, with the ten largest covering around 1.7%. Time point described: pre-sensitization, week 0. Described treatment: therapeutic diphenylcyclopropenone sensitization with weekly scalp DPC. The source was whole blood, collected in connection with sensitization to the hapten diphenylcyclopropenone (DPC). These receptor sequences come from a woman between 50 and 59 years old with alopecia areata. Some clones in this sample may be carry-over from other donors' samples.

The gene calls are TRBV2 and TRBJ2-1, with D perhaps matching TRBD2 (6 bases). V was clipped by 7 bases and J by 10 bases, with 17 bases between them. Germline V lookup: CDR1 SNHLY, CDR2 FYNNEI. The CDR3 has 13 amino acids. The CDR3 region is CASTEGLPSEQFF. For the CDR3, the DNA is TGTGCCAGCACAGAGGGACTCCCTAGCGAGCAGTTCTTC.

The CDR3 sequence: CASSYMNSVGTEAFF. As DNA, the CDR3 is TGTGCCAGCAGCTATATGAACAGTGTCGGCACTGAAGCTTTCTTT. This chain uses TRBV11-2 with TRBJ1-1, with no clear D. Germline V gene sequence: CDR1 SGHAT, CDR2 FQNNGV. This CDR3 has 15 residues. V was pared by 4 bases and J by 4 bases, with 16 bases between.

This clonotype was seen ten or more times. This chain connects TRBV5-6 to TRBJ1-2; no clear D. CDR3 length: 15 residues. From germline, CDR1 is SGHDT and CDR2 YYEEEE. Trimming left V 2 bases short and J 3 bases short, with 14 bases between. This CDR3 reads CASSFSTDRDYGYTF. CDR3 bases: TGTGCCAGCAGCTTTTCGACGGACCGGGACTATGGCTACACCTTC.

This clonotype was counted at least ten times. The rearrangement joins TRBV12-3 or TRBV12-4 to TRBJ1-6; D is undetermined. There are 15 residues in the CDR3. Trimming took 7 bases from V and 10 from J, leaving 20 bases between them. CDR3 in amino acids: CASTLGLGTLSPLHF. The CDR3 DNA is TGTGCCAGCACCCTCGGACTGGGTACCCTCTCACCCCTCCACTTT.

The sample holds a few counts of this clonotype. This rearrangement joins TRBV11-3 to TRBJ1-3; 8 bases match TRBD1. Germline CDR1 is SGHNT and CDR2 is YENEEA. V gave up 5 bases and J gave up 2 bases; unmatched junction bases: 11. This CDR3 has 17 amino acids. Here the CDR3 DNA reads TGTGCCAGCAGCGATCGGACAGGGCCGGCGACTGGAAACACCATATATTTT. Translating it yields CASSDRTGPATGNTIYF.

The chain couples TRBV19 to TRBJ2-1; the match to TRBD1 covers 9 bases. Germline lookup yields CDR1 LNHDA and CDR2 SQIVND (reference sequence). This CDR3 has 15 residues. Germline trimming cut 6 bases from V and 5 bases from J; bases unmatched to any gene: 8. CDR3 amino acids: CASRSGTGRNNEQFF. The DNA for the CDR3 is TGTGCCAGTAGGTCCGGGACAGGGAGAAACAATGAGCAGTTCTTC.

The J gene is TRBJ1-5, the V gene TRBV18; possibly TRBD1 for D (6 bases). The germline CDR1 and CDR2 sequences are KGHSH and LQKENI. This CDR3 has 13 residues. The V gene lost 6 bases and the J gene lost 6 bases, with 12 bases spanning the gap. The CDR3: CASSQDSVQPQHF. CDR3 coding DNA: TGTGCCAGCTCCCAGGACAGTGTTCAGCCCCAGCATTTT.

The CDR3 here is CASSLRPGTSGKETQYF. CDR3 nucleotides: TGCGCCAGCAGCTTGAGACCTGGGACTAGCGGAAAAGAGACCCAGTACTTC. The rearrangement links TRBV5-1 to TRBJ2-5; the match to TRBD2 covers 11 bases. There are 17 residues in the CDR3. The V gene's germline CDR1 is SGHRS and CDR2 YFSETQ. The J segment lost 3 bases and the V segment lost 1 base, leaving 8 bases of the junction unmatched.

This clonotype was seen a handful of times. J is TRBJ2-7 and V is TRBV6-1; D might be TRBD2 (7 bases). The ends were cut back, 2 bases at V and 6 bases at J, with 14 bases in the middle. Per germline, CDR1 MNHNS and CDR2 SASEGT. This CDR3 is 14 amino acids long. The CDR3 sequence is CASSELGGAGEQYF. CDR3 nucleotide sequence: TGTGCCAGCAGTGAATTGGGGGGGGCTGGCGAGCAGTACTTC.

This clonotype has just a few counts. The J gene is TRBJ1-4, the V gene TRBV12-3 or TRBV12-4; no firm D call. Trimming shortened V by 6 bases and J by 8 bases, and 16 bases separated the two germline ends. The CDR3 has 14 amino acids. CDR3 residues: CASSPRHSGEKLFF. The CDR3 bases are TGTGCCAGCAGCCCTCGACACTCTGGGGAAAAACTGTTTTTT.

This chain links TRBV20-1 with TRBJ2-3; D unclear. The CDR3 totals 14 residues. V gave up 0 bases and J gave up 1 base, with 8 bases separating them. CDR1 is DFQATT and CDR2 is SNEGSKA in the germline V gene (reference sequence). CDR3 protein: CSARDSRRTDTQYF. The CDR3 coding sequence is TGCAGTGCTAGAGATAGTAGGCGCACAGATACGCAGTATTTT.

Only a few counts were recorded for this clonotype. The chain joins TRBV29-1 to TRBJ2-5; D is unclear. From germline, CDR1 is SQVTM and CDR2 ANQGSEA. V dropped 4 bases and J dropped 1 base, with 7 bases sitting between them. The CDR3 runs to 12 residues. The chain's CDR3 is CSVALSQETQYF. The CDR3 bases are TGCAGCGTTGCTCTGTCCCAAGAGACCCAGTACTTC.

This clonotype was seen ten or more times. The chain employs TRBV2 and TRBJ1-2; D is unclear. The germline gives CDR1 SNHLY, CDR2 FYNNEI. With 7 bases removed from V and 0 bases from J, the gap between germline ends came to 15 bases. The CDR3 has 15 residues. CDR3 loop: CASTGEQNTNYGYTF. The CDR3 DNA reads TGTGCCAGCACCGGGGAACAGAATACTAACTATGGCTACACCTTC.

This clonotype has more than one count but fewer than ten. The chain has TRBV7-9 and TRBJ2-1, with 7 bases that match TRBD2. The CDR3 sequence is 15 residues long. V was clipped by 5 bases and J by 2 bases; unmatched bases: 6. Germline loops: CDR1 SEHNR, CDR2 FQNEAQ (reference sequence). The DNA of the CDR3 is TGTGCCAGCAGCCCCATGGGAGGGGCCTACAATGAGCAGTTCTTC. It translates to CASSPMGGAYNEQFF.

This clonotype was seen repeatedly, ten times or more. The rearrangement uses TRBV7-8 and TRBJ1-5; D unresolved. This CDR3 contains 14 residues. Germline CDR1 is SGHVS and CDR2 is FQNEAQ. The germline V and J ends were trimmed by 5 bases and 1 base, with 9 bases remaining between them. The CDR3 sequence is CASSAWQSNQPQHF. Here the CDR3 DNA reads TGTGCCAGCAGCGCGTGGCAGAGCAATCAGCCCCAGCATTTT.

V and J are TRBV20-1 and TRBJ2-3; 10 nucleotides align to TRBD2. J was trimmed by 1 base and V by 5 bases; bases with no gene match: 3. Per germline, CDR1 DFQATT and CDR2 SNEGSKA (reference sequence). This CDR3 comprises 14 residues. CDR3 sequence reads: CSASGTSGTDTQYF. Here the CDR3 DNA reads TGCAGTGCTTCCGGGACTAGCGGCACAGATACGCAGTATTTT.

The chain combines TRBV20-1 with TRBJ2-6, with D tentatively TRBD2 (5 bases). The V gene lost 3 bases and the J gene lost 2 bases, with 11 bases spanning the gap. The CDR3 has 15 residues. Germline CDR1 DFQATT, CDR2 SNEGSKA (reference sequence). The CDR3, as DNA: TGCAGTGCTAGGAGGGTTGGGGCTGGGGCCAACGTCCTGACTTTC. This gives the protein CSARRVGAGANVLTF.

This clonotype has a handful of counts. The DNA of the CDR3 is TGCAGTGCTAGGTTTTTTAGTCTAGCGGTGAACACCGGGGAGCTGTTTTTT. Translation gives CSARFFSLAVNTGELFF. The chain joins TRBV20-1 to TRBJ2-2; 7 positions agree with TRBD2. Unmatched junction bases numbered 11, after V lost 3 bases and J lost 1 base. CDR3 length equals 17 residues. CDR1 is DFQATT and CDR2 is SNEGSKA in the germline V gene (reference sequence).

The rearrangement uses TRBV28 and TRBJ1-5, with D uncertain. Germline V gene data show CDR1 as MDHEN and CDR2 as SYDVKM. This CDR3 contains 12 residues. The ends were cut back, 6 bases at V and 6 bases at J, with 9 bases in the middle. In DNA, the CDR3 is TGTGCCAGCAGGGTAGGGCCTCAGCCCCAGCATTTT. Amino acids: CASRVGPQPQHF. The complete variable domain, with remaining parts taken from reference TRBV28 and TRBJ1-5, reads DVKVTQSSRYLVKRTGEKVFLECVQDMDHENMFWYRQDPGLGLRLIYFSYDVKMKEKGDIPEGYSVSREKKERFSLILESASTNQTSMYLCASRVGPQPQHFGDGTRLSIL.

Only a few counts were recorded for this clonotype. This rearrangement joins TRBV29-1 to TRBJ1-4; D may be TRBD1 (5 bases). This CDR3 is 14 amino acids long. Germline V gene sequence: CDR1 SQVTM, CDR2 ANQGSEA. Trimming left V 4 bases short and J 5 bases short, with 14 bases between. The CDR3 region has the DNA TGCAGCGTTGTTCCGGCGGGGGTGAATGAAAAACTGTTTTTT. The encoded protein is CSVVPAGVNEKLFF.